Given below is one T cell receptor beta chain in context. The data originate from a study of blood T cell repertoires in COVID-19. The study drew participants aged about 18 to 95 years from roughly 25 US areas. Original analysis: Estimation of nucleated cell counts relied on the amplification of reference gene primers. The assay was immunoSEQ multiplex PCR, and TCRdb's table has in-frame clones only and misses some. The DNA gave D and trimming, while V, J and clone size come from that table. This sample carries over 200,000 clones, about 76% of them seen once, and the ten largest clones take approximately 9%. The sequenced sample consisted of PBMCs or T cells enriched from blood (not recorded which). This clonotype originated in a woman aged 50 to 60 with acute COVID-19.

CDR3 in DNA: TGTGCCAGCAGCTTGGTAGGGACAGGGTACCAAGAGACCCAGTACTTC. Translated: CASSLVGTGYQETQYF. V gene TRBV5-5 combines with J gene TRBJ2-5; 9 positions match TRBD1. The V and J ends lost 0 bases and 0 bases, in that order; junction bases with no gene match: 3. This CDR3 has 16 residues. Per germline, CDR1 SGHKS and CDR2 YYEKEE (reference sequence).